The source of this T cell receptor (beta chain) is a study of blood T cell repertoires in COVID-19. Authors' methods: Reference gene primer amplification in the assay estimated nucleated cell counts. Profiling relied on immunoSEQ multiplex PCR, and the TCRdb table lists in-frame clones only, not all of them. V and J calls and clone size follow that table, whereas D and trimming were derived from the DNA. There are around 130,000 clones in the sample; approximately 83% occur only once, and around 20% lies in the top ten. The CDR3 is 14 residues long. Trimming stripped 6 bases from V and 0 bases from J, with 10 bases between. Germline V gene lookup returns CDR1 LNHDA and CDR2 SQIVND (reference sequence).

The sequence was obtained from a woman between 50 and 59 years old who had recovered from COVID-19. Sequencing was performed on peripheral blood. V usage is TRBV19 and J usage is TRBJ2-3; D remains unclear. CDR3 region: CASRLTWSTDTQYF. In DNA form, the CDR3 reads TGTGCCAGTAGACTCACTTGGAGCACAGATACGCAGTATTTT. Filled out from reference TRBV19 and TRBJ2-3, the complete variable domain reads DGGITQSPKYLFRKEGQNVTLSCEQNLNHDAMYWYRQDPGQGLRLIYYSQIVNDFQKGDIAEGYSVSREKKESFPLTVTSAQKNPTAFYLCASRLTWSTDTQYFGPGTRLTVL.